This T cell receptor (beta chain) was obtained from a study of cytomegalovirus exposure and HLA in healthy donors. Study at large: Among 398 genotyped donors, around 82% fell in the Caucasian-associated ancestry cluster. Study outcomes and limitations: Segments of the TCR beta V type were, in most cases, productive about 90% or about 30% of the time in an earlier analysis. Researchers reported that a few CMV-associated chains were confirmed in vitro as CMV antigen-specific. In a later analysis, about 17,000 TCR beta sequences were associated with HLA alleles at 0.05 false discovery rate.

Both 60 Vbeta primers and 13 Jbeta primers went into the PCR. Measured with immunoSEQ multiplex PCR; TCRdb has only the in-frame clones, and not every one. The repertoire includes 110,000 or so clones, 70% to 85% of them detected once, and 4% to 4.5% sits in the top ten. With V trimmed by 4 bases and J by 8 bases, 3 bases remained unmatched. This CDR3 is 14 amino acids long. The germline V gene has CDR1 PRHDT and CDR2 FYEKMQ (reference sequence). Note on this clone: The antigen is undetermined.

The sample was PBMCs. The clonotype was recovered from a woman aged 40 to 50 in good health and CMV-seropositive. The chain uses TRBV13 and TRBJ2-1, with 12 nucleotides matching TRBD2. DNA of the CDR3: TGTGCCAGCAGCTCTTCTAGCGGGAGGGATGAGCAGTTCTTC. It translates to CASSSSSGRDEQFF.